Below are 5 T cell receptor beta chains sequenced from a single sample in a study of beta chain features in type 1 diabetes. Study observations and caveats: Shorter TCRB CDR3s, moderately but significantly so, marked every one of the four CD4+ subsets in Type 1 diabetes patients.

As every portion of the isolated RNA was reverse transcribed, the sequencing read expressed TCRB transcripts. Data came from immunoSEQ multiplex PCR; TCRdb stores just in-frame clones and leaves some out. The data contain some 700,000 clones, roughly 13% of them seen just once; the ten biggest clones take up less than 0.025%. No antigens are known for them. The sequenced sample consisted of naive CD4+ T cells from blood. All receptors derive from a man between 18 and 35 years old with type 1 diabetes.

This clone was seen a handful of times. The CDR3, as DNA: TGTGCCTGGAGACGCAGTAACTATGGCTACACCTTC. It translates to CAWRRSNYGYTF. This chain joins TRBV30 and TRBJ1-2; no firm D call. This CDR3 has 12 residues. V was trimmed by 3 bases and J by 1 base, leaving 6 bases between them. CDR1 and CDR2 from the germline V gene are GTSNPN and SVGIG (reference sequence).

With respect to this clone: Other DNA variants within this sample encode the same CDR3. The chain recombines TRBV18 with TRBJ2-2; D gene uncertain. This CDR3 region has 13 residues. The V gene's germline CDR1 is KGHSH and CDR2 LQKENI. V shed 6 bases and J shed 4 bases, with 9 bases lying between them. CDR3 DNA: TGTGCCAGCTCCCCTCCGAGCACCGGGGAGCTGTTTTTT. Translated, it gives CASSPPSTGELFF. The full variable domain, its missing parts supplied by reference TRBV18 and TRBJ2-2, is NAGVMQNPRHLVRRRGQEARLRCSPMKGHSHVYWYRQLPEEGLKFMVYLQKENIIDESGMPKERFSAEFPKEGPSILRIQQVVRGDSAAYFCASSPPSTGELFFGEGSRLTVL.

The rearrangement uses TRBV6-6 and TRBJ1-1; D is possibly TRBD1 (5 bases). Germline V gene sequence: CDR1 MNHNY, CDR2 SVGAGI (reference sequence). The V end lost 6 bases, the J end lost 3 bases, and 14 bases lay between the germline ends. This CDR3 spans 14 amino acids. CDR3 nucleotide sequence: TGTGCCAGCAGCTCCCTTTGGGGCGACACTGAAGCTTTCTTT. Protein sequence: CASSSLWGDTEAFF.

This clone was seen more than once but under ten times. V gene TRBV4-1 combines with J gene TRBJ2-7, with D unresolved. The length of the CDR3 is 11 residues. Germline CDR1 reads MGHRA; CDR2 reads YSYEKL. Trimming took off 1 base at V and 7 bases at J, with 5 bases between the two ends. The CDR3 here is CASSQAGEQYF. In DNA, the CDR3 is TGCGCCAGCAGCCAAGCTGGAGAGCAGTACTTC.

Written as DNA, the CDR3 is TGTGCCAGCAGCCTACTCCACTCAGGGGACTATGGCTACACCTTC. As protein: CASSLLHSGDYGYTF. The chain recombines TRBV9 with TRBJ1-2, with D possibly being TRBD1 (6 bases). The CDR3 is 15 amino acids. Germline V gene lookup returns CDR1 SGDLS and CDR2 YYNGEE. Trimming took 4 bases from V and 3 from J, leaving 16 bases between them.